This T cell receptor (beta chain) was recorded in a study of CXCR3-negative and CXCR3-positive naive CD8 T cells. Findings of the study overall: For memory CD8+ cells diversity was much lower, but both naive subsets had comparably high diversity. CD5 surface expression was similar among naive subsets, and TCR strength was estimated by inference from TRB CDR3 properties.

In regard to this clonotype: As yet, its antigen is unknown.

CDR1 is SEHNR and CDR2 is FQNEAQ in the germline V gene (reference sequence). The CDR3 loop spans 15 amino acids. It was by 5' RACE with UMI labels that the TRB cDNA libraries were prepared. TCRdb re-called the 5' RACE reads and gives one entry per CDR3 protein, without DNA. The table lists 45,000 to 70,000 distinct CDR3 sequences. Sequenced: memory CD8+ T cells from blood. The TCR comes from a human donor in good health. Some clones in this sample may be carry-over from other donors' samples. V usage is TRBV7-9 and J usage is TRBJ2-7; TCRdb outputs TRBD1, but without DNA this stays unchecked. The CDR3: CASSSIAGGQYEQYF.